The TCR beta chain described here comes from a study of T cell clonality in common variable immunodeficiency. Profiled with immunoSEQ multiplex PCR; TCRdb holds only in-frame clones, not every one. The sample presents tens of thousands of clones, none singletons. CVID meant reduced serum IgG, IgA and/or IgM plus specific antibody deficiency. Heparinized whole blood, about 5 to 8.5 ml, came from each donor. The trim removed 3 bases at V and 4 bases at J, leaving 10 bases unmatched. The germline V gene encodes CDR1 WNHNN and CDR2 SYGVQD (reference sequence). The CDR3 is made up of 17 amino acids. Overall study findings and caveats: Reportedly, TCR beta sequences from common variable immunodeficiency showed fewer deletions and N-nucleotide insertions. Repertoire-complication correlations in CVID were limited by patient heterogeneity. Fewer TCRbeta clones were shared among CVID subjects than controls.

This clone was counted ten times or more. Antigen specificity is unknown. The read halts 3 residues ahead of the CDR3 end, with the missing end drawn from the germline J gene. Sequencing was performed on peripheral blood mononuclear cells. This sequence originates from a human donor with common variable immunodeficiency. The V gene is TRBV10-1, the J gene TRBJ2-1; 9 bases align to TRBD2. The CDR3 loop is CASSDETSGFSYNEQFF. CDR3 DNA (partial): TGCGCCAGCAGTGATGAGACTAGCGGATTCTCTTACAATGAG.